This T cell receptor (beta chain) was recovered during a study of identical twins. Unique molecular identifiers were in the cDNA, with template-switch universal primer binding. TCRdb re-called the 5' RACE reads with MiXCR, one entry per CDR3 protein. The sample records about 500,000 distinct CDR3 sequences, 14% being singletons. V lost 5 bases and J lost 1, with 14 bases in between. Per the germline V gene, CDR1 is SEHNR and CDR2 is FQNEAQ (reference sequence). The CDR3 has 15 residues. Whole-study findings and limits: Cross-sectional statistical analysis was relied on for the conclusions, without the same donors being followed.

Worth noting for this clonotype: What it binds is not known.

The sample was also reused in another study, on yellow fever vaccine responses in identical twins.

The receptor's source is a woman aged 18-29 years in good health. Sequenced: CD4+ T cells sorted from blood. The chain employs TRBV7-9 and TRBJ2-5, with D perhaps matching TRBD1 (5 bases). The CDR3 is CASSQGQKLQETQYF. In nucleotides, the CDR3 is TGTGCCAGCAGCCAAGGACAAAAACTCCAAGAGACCCAGTACTTC.